Listed below are T cell receptor beta chains from one sample, sequenced in a study of cytomegalovirus exposure and HLA in healthy donors. Generated by immunoSEQ multiplex PCR, the TCRdb table keeps only in-frame clones and is missing some. Of about 90,000 clones in the sample, 70% to 85% were seen once. The sequenced material came from PBMCs. The source is a man younger than 30 in good health and CMV-seronegative. The CDR3 runs from the conserved cysteine through the conserved F or W. A D gene is named only where the DNA matches it firmly. Size is stated for part of the rows, as once, few or many counts, or as a class when the clone is expanded.

TRBV5-1	NA	TRBD1	TRBJ2-5	CASSPNRQGQETQYF	TGCGCCAGCAGCCCCAACCGACAGGGCCAAGAGACCCAGTACTTC
TRBV10-1	NA	NA	TRBJ2-2	CASSDGGRSPAELFF	TGCGCCAGCAGTGATGGAGGTCGATCACCGGCGGAGCTGTTTTTT
TRBV5-1	NA	NA	TRBJ2-1	CASSLPGADEQFF	TGCGCCAGCAGCTTGCCAGGGGCCGATGAGCAGTTCTTC
TRBV4-3	few	NA	TRBJ1-2	CASSQGGSYYGYTF	TGCGCCAGCAGCCAAGGGGGCAGCTACTATGGCTACACCTTC
TRBV6-1	NA	TRBD2	TRBJ2-7	CASRPGLAGTEQYF	TGTGCCAGCAGACCGGGACTAGCGGGAACCGAGCAGTACTTC
TRBV28	NA	NA	TRBJ1-2	CASSPSNYGYTF	TGTGCCAGCAGTCCTTCTAACTATGGCTACACCTTC
TRBV4-3	NA	NA	TRBJ2-3	CASSQDDGLRTDTQYF	TGCGCCAGCAGCCAAGATGATGGCTTACGCACAGATACGCAGTATTTT
TRBV30	NA	TRBD1	TRBJ1-4	CAWTRDRGWGNEKLFF	TGTGCCTGGACTCGCGACAGGGGCTGGGGAAATGAAAAACTGTTTTTT
TRBV5-6	NA	NA	TRBJ2-1	CASSFIESSYNEQFF	TGTGCCAGCAGCTTTATTGAGAGCTCCTACAATGAGCAGTTCTTC
TRBV18	NA	TRBD1	TRBJ1-1	CASSPAEQGGAFF	TGTGCCAGCTCACCAGCCGAACAGGGGGGAGCTTTCTTT
TRBV29-1	NA	NA	TRBJ2-2	CSGLMNGRNTGELFF	TGCAGCGGACTGATGAATGGAAGGAACACCGGGGAGCTGTTTTTT
TRBV7-2	NA	TRBD1	TRBJ2-7	CASNNRGYEQYF	TGTGCCAGCAACAACAGGGGGTACGAGCAGTACTTC
TRBV5-1	NA	TRBD1	TRBJ2-3	CASSFLGQGMAGDTQYF	TGCGCCAGCAGCTTTCTGGGACAGGGAATGGCTGGAGATACGCAGTATTTT
TRBV7-9	few	TRBD1	TRBJ1-6	CASSLLGQNSPLHF	TGTGCCAGCAGCTTACTGGGACAGAATTCACCCCTCCACTTT
TRBV7-9	NA	NA	TRBJ1-1	CASSLALGLDTEAFF	TGTGCCAGCAGCTTAGCGCTGGGGCTGGACACTGAAGCTTTCTTT
TRBV2	NA	TRBD1	TRBJ1-3	CASSGRQGRVNTIYF	TGTGCCAGCAGTGGACGACAGGGAAGGGTAAACACCATATATTTT
TRBV5-1	NA	TRBD2	TRBJ2-1	CASSLGTSGYYNEQFF	TGCGCCAGCAGCTTAGGGACTAGCGGCTACTACAATGAGCAGTTCTTC
TRBV9	NA	NA	TRBJ1-1	CASSVATWAGDTEAFF	TGTGCCAGCAGCGTAGCTACCTGGGCAGGGGATACTGAAGCTTTCTTT
TRBV7-2	NA	NA	TRBJ2-7	CASSLTWQAYEQYF	TGTGCCAGCAGCTTAACTTGGCAGGCCTACGAGCAGTACTTC
TRBV6-1	few	TRBD2	TRBJ2-7	CAGSGEGPTYEQYF	TGTGCCGGCTCGGGGGAGGGGCCGACCTACGAGCAGTACTTC
TRBV30	NA	NA	TRBJ1-1	CAWSSWQGWAMNTEAFF	TGTGCCTGGAGTAGCTGGCAGGGCTGGGCAATGAACACTGAAGCTTTCTTT
TRBV9	NA	TRBD1	TRBJ2-2	CASSLRDSHTGELFF	TGTGCCAGCAGCCTTCGGGACAGCCACACCGGGGAGCTGTTTTTT
TRBV4-3	NA	TRBD2	TRBJ2-1	CASSHGGDEQFF	TGCGCCAGCAGCCATGGGGGGGATGAGCAGTTCTTC
TRBV28	NA	NA	TRBJ2-1	CASRLEAGVYNEQFF	TGTGCCAGCAGACTAGAAGCGGGTGTATACAATGAGCAGTTCTTC
TRBV19	NA	TRBD1	TRBJ1-5	CASTRDRGSNQPQHF	TGTGCCAGTACCAGGGACAGGGGTAGCAATCAGCCCCAGCATTTT
TRBV28	NA	TRBD1	TRBJ1-2	CASRRGQGYGYTF	TGTGCCAGCAGACGCGGACAGGGCTATGGCTACACCTTC
TRBV5-6	NA	TRBD2	TRBJ2-2	CASSLVSGRASGELFF	TGTGCCAGCAGCTTGGTATCCGGGAGGGCCTCCGGGGAGCTGTTTTTT
TRBV7-2	NA	TRBD2	TRBJ2-1	CASSLGLAHNEQFF	TGTGCCAGCAGCTTGGGACTAGCCCACAATGAGCAGTTCTTC
TRBV18	NA	NA	TRBJ1-4	CASSPPATANEKLFF	TGTGCCAGCTCACCACCAGCGACGGCGAATGAAAAACTGTTTTTT
TRBV28	NA	TRBD2	TRBJ2-7	CASSLIAGAPNEQYF	TGTGCCAGCAGTTTAATAGCGGGAGCCCCCAACGAGCAGTACTTC
TRBV29-1	NA	TRBD1	TRBJ1-5	CSTRNRGDQPQHF	TGCAGCACCCGCAACAGGGGTGATCAGCCCCAGCATTTT
TRBV25-1	NA	TRBD1	TRBJ2-7	CASRQGTPGEQYF	TGTGCCAGCAGACAGGGGACCCCTGGCGAGCAGTACTTC
TRBV6-5	once	NA	TRBJ1-4	CASSYRIGGAFSKLFF	TGTGCCAGCAGTTATAGAATCGGGGGGGCTTTTTCAAAACTGTTTTTT
TRBV11-2	NA	NA	TRBJ2-5	CASSPGTPQETQYF	TGTGCCAGCAGCCCAGGGACTCCTCAAGAGACCCAGTACTTC
TRBV29-1	few	NA	TRBJ2-7	CSAVQGRLENEQYF	TGCAGCGCAGTTCAGGGAAGACTGGAAAACGAGCAGTACTTC
TRBV5-8	once	NA	TRBJ2-2	CASCPRGWYTGELFF	TGTGCCAGCTGCCCCCGGGGATGGTACACCGGGGAGCTGTTTTTT
TRBV29-1	NA	NA	TRBJ2-2	CSVDRRRPGELFF	TGCAGCGTTGACCGCCGGAGGCCCGGGGAGCTGTTTTTT
TRBV5-4	few	NA	TRBJ1-3	CASRPGGGGNTIYF	TGTGCCAGCAGACCCGGGGGGGGTGGAAACACCATATATTTT
TRBV10-3	NA	NA	TRBJ1-4	CAISGRENEKLFF	TGTGCCATCAGTGGCCGAGAGAATGAAAAACTGTTTTTT
TRBV4-3	NA	NA	TRBJ2-3	CASSQEPISSGDTQYF	TGCGCCAGCAGCCAAGAGCCAATATCCTCCGGAGATACGCAGTATTTT
TRBV20-1	NA	NA	TRBJ2-7	CSARLAYEQYF	TGCAGTGCTCGACTAGCCTACGAGCAGTACTTC
TRBV29-1	NA	NA	TRBJ1-3	CSVEVNSGNTIYF	TGCAGCGTTGAAGTTAACTCTGGAAACACCATATATTTT
TRBV29-1	NA	NA	TRBJ2-5	CSVEDRGEGRQTQYF	TGCAGCGTTGAAGATAGGGGGGAGGGCCGACAGACCCAGTACTTC
TRBV2	NA	NA	TRBJ2-2	CASTPFEWTGELFF	TGTGCCAGCACCCCCTTCGAGTGGACCGGGGAGCTGTTTTTT
TRBV11-1	NA	TRBD1	TRBJ1-3	CASSDTRGLRGNTIYF	TGTGCCAGCAGCGACACCAGGGGGCTGCGGGGAAACACCATATATTTT
TRBV28	NA	TRBD1	TRBJ1-5	CASSLGDRENQPQHF	TGTGCCAGCAGTTTGGGGGACAGAGAGAATCAGCCCCAGCATTTT